Listed here are 18 T cell receptor beta chains from one sample, sequenced in a study of human T cells and chemical hapten exposure. Each CDR3 protein is one row after TCRdb ran MiXCR on the RACE reads. The repertoire consists of a few hundred thousand distinct CDR3 sequences, with more than 5% occurring once and the leading ten covering more than 5.5%. Indicated time point: patch test 2, 6 weeks after DPC sensitization. Specified treatment: therapeutic diphenylcyclopropenone sensitization with weekly scalp DPC. The sample consisted of whole blood, taken in connection with sensitization to the hapten diphenylcyclopropenone (DPC). These receptors were obtained from a woman between 18 and 30 years old with alopecia areata. Some clones in this sample may be carry-over from other donors' samples.

This clonotype has only a few counts. V is TRBV6-2 or TRBV6-3 and J is TRBJ1-5; 9 bases line up with TRBD1. The CDR3 has 14 residues. Germline V gene data show CDR1 as MNHEY and CDR2 as SVGEGT. V lost 8 bases, J lost 7 bases, and 9 bases stayed unmatched. CDR3 coding DNA: TGTGCCAGCTCCCCCGGGACAGGGCTACAGCCCCAGCATTTT. Translating gives CASSPGTGLQPQHF.

This clonotype was picked up many times. The chain couples TRBV6-5 to TRBJ1-4; D gene ambiguous. The germline V gene has CDR1 MNHEY and CDR2 SVGAGI. The CDR3 has 19 residues. V gave up 0 bases and J gave up 1 base, with 18 bases separating them. CDR3 region: CASSYSTSLGRLTNEKLFF. In DNA form, the CDR3 reads TGTGCCAGCAGTTACTCAACCTCTTTAGGGCGACTAACTAATGAAAAACTGTTTTTT.

The chain links TRBV9 to TRBJ2-2, with D perhaps matching TRBD2 (5 bases). Germline V gene sequence: CDR1 SGDLS, CDR2 YYNGEE. Deletions cut 2 bases from V and 5 bases from J, with 19 bases between. The CDR3 covers 17 residues. The CDR3 coding sequence is TGTGCCAGCAGCGTCTTGGCGGGCGGGCCTGTTACCGGGGAGCTGTTTTTT. It is translated as CASSVLAGGPVTGELFF.

Ten or more counts support this clonotype. The V gene is TRBV2, the J gene TRBJ1-1; D is undetermined. Trimming cost V 10 bases and J 3 bases, with 12 bases left between them. This CDR3 spans 12 amino acids. The germline CDR1 and CDR2 sequences are SNHLY and FYNNEI. The CDR3 nucleotides are TGTGCCAACCGGACGGCTTACACTGAAGCTTTCTTT. It yields the protein CANRTAYTEAFF.

This clonotype appeared a few times. The genes are TRBV7-9 and TRBJ1-5; 9 bases map to TRBD1. Germline CDR1 SEHNR, CDR2 FQNEAQ (reference sequence). The CDR3 sequence is 16 residues long. With V trimmed by 5 bases and J by 2 bases, 7 bases remained unmatched. The CDR3 spells CASSPQGALGNQPQHF. CDR3 coding DNA: TGTGCCAGCAGCCCACAGGGGGCTTTAGGCAATCAGCCCCAGCATTTT.

The rearrangement links TRBV4-3 to TRBJ2-2, with D possibly being TRBD1 (6 bases). V lost 4 bases and J lost 6, with 18 bases in between. The CDR3 is 16 residues long. Germline assignment: CDR1 LGHNA and CDR2 YSLEER. The CDR3 region has the DNA TGCGCCAGCAGCCTGGGCCTGATCCGGACAGCCGGGGAGCTGTTTTTT. It specifies CASSLGLIRTAGELFF.

The table lists this clonotype with a few counts. V is TRBV7-2 and J is TRBJ2-1; TRBD1 agrees at 8 bases. Germline V CDR1 and CDR2: SGHTA, FQGNSA. Unmatched junction bases numbered 9, after V lost 2 bases and J lost 9 bases. The CDR3 spans 15 residues. The CDR3 region has the DNA TGTGCCAGCAGCTTAAGCTCCGGACAGGGAGCTGAGCAGTTCTTC. This translates into CASSLSSGQGAEQFF.

This clonotype was counted ten times or more. V is TRBV5-5 and J is TRBJ2-2; D call uncertain. Germline CDR1 reads SGHKS; CDR2 reads YYEKEE (reference sequence). V was cut by 4 bases and J by 5 bases, with 15 bases left in between. The CDR3 runs to 15 residues. Here the CDR3 DNA reads TGTGCCAGCAGCATGGGAACAGCTGGTACCGGGGAGCTGTTTTTT. It is translated as CASSMGTAGTGELFF. Looking up the rest from reference TRBV5-5 and TRBJ2-2 gives the full variable domain: DAGVTQSPTHLIKTRGQQVTLRCSPISGHKSVSWYQQVLGQGPQFIFQYYEKEERGRGNFPDRFSARQFPNYSSELNVNALLLGDSALYLCASSMGTAGTGELFFGEGSRLTVL.

J is TRBJ2-2 and V is TRBV4-2; 9 bases line up with TRBD2. Germline V gives CDR1 LGHNA, CDR2 YNFKEQ. The CDR3 consists of 17 residues. V lost 6 bases to trimming and J lost 5 bases; unmatched junction nucleotides: 13. CDR3 residues: CASRERGASGVTGELFF. CDR3 DNA: TGTGCCAGCAGGGAAAGGGGGGCTAGCGGGGTTACCGGGGAGCTGTTTTTT.

The sample holds a few counts of this clonotype. This rearrangement joins TRBV18 to TRBJ2-3; unclear D gene. The CDR3 has 13 residues. V lost 0 bases and J 4 bases, leaving 5 bases between the germline ends. Per the germline V gene, CDR1 is KGHSH and CDR2 is LQKENI. CDR3 DNA: TGTGCCAGCTCACCACCTTGGGCAGATACGCAGTATTTT. Its protein product is CASSPPWADTQYF.

The sample holds many counts of this clonotype. This sequence joins TRBV13 and TRBJ2-7, with TRBD1 as a possible D gene (5 bases). Trimming cost V 5 bases and J 1 base, with 6 bases left between them. Germline V gene sequence: CDR1 PRHDT, CDR2 FYEKMQ (reference sequence). The length of the CDR3 is 12 residues. The CDR3 here is CASSAGSYEQYF. The DNA of the CDR3 is TGTGCCAGCAGCGCAGGGTCCTACGAGCAGTACTTC.

This clonotype was seen more than once but under ten times. The genes are TRBV5-1 and TRBJ2-5; TRBD1 is a possible D gene (6 bases). The CDR3 extends over 16 amino acids. The germline V gene encodes CDR1 SGHRS and CDR2 YFSETQ. Trimming took 0 bases from V and 4 from J, leaving 16 bases between them. Written as DNA, the CDR3 is TGCGCCAGCAGCTTGGGGAATACAGGGACCGGAGAGACCCAGTACTTC. This translates into CASSLGNTGTGETQYF. Together with reference TRBV5-1 and TRBJ2-5, the CDR3 gives the full variable domain: KAGVTQTPRYLIKTRGQQVTLSCSPISGHRSVSWYQQTPGQGLQFLFEYFSETQRNKGNFPGRFSGRQFSNSRSEMNVSTLELGDSALYLCASSLGNTGTGETQYFGPGTRLLVL.

This clonotype has a count of ten or more. The chain uses TRBV12-3 or TRBV12-4 and TRBJ2-6, with D perhaps TRBD2 (5 bases). The V and J ends lost 7 bases and 6 bases respectively, with 10 bases between them. This CDR3 region has 13 residues. The CDR3 DNA reads as TGTGCCAGCAAACGGGGTACGGCCAACGTCCTGACTTTC. Encoded protein: CASKRGTANVLTF.

This clonotype was recorded at least ten times. The CDR3 sequence: CAWSTGNYGYTF. DNA of the CDR3: TGTGCCTGGTCTACAGGGAACTATGGCTACACCTTC. V and J are TRBV5-4 and TRBJ1-2; a possible D gene is TRBD1 (6 bases). The CDR3 covers 12 residues. The V and J ends lost 10 bases and 2 bases respectively, with 12 bases between them. From germline, CDR1 is SGHNT and CDR2 YYREEE (reference sequence).

This clonotype was seen at least ten times. V is TRBV27 and J is TRBJ1-4; D is uncertain. Trimming left V 0 bases short and J 7 bases short, with 15 bases between. The CDR3 has 16 amino acids. Per germline, CDR1 MNHEY and CDR2 SMNVEV (reference sequence). The CDR3 DNA is TGTGCCAGCAGTTTATCGTGGGCAGCCAGCGTTGAAAAACTGTTTTTT. The encoded protein is CASSLSWAASVEKLFF.

This clonotype was counted at least ten times. This chain uses TRBV18 with TRBJ2-1, with D perhaps TRBD2 (6 bases). Per the germline V gene, CDR1 is KGHSH and CDR2 is LQKENI. This CDR3 region has 16 residues. Trimming stripped 6 bases from V and 0 bases from J, with 15 bases between. This CDR3 reads CASSRGFGGSYNEQFF. The CDR3 coding sequence is TGTGCCAGCTCCCGAGGCTTCGGGGGCTCCTACAATGAGCAGTTCTTC.

The chain employs TRBV28 and TRBJ1-5; no definite D call. The V end was cut by 3 bases, the J end by 2 bases, with 11 bases between. CDR1 is MDHEN and CDR2 is SYDVKM in the germline V gene. The CDR3 runs to 15 residues. The CDR3 protein is CASSFPALGNQPQHF. DNA for the CDR3: TGTGCCAGCAGTTTTCCCGCACTGGGCAATCAGCCCCAGCATTTT.

Only a few counts were recorded for this clonotype. CDR3 amino acids: CSAFHGTSDNEQFF. In nucleotides, the CDR3 is TGCAGTGCTTTTCACGGGACTAGCGACAATGAGCAGTTCTTC. V is TRBV20-1 and J is TRBJ2-1; TRBD2 matches at 10 bases. V trimming: 5 bases; J trimming: 5 bases; junction bases outside the gene matches: 6. Germline V gives CDR1 DFQATT, CDR2 SNEGSKA (reference sequence). The CDR3 extends over 14 amino acids.